This TCR beta chain was documented in a study of T cells in Graves' hyperthyroidism and ophthalmopathy. As for the study in general: Prior to any treatment, at the point of initial diagnosis, peripheral blood was collected. The study, taken as a whole, reports: Progression to ophthalmopathy was predicted a median of approximately 6.4 months early.

CDR1 is KGHDR and CDR2 is SFDVKD in the germline V gene. This CDR3 comprises 18 residues. The germline V and J ends were trimmed by 8 bases and 4 bases, with 25 bases remaining between them. There are a few counts of this clonotype. Its antigen is not identified. Amplification targeted TCR beta CDR3 regions from RNA transcripts. When the TCR CDR3 underwent first-round RT-PCR, the HTBI primer set was used. Each CDR3 protein gets one entry after TCRdb re-called the multiplex PCR reads with MiXCR. Counted here are 350,000 to 400,000 distinct CDR3 sequences, 18% occurring once; the ten biggest clones make up less than 45%.

Sequences were obtained from blood. This chain uses TRBV24-1 with TRBJ1-4, with a possible D match to TRBD1 (5 bases). The sequence was obtained from a young man with Graves' ophthalmopathy. The chain's CDR3 is CATNRGAGRPLGNEKLFF. The CDR3 coding sequence is TGTGCCACCAATAGAGGGGCAGGGAGACCTCTTGGTAATGAAAAACTGTTTTTT.